This TCR beta chain was recovered during a study of CD4 T cells in relation to SARS-CoV-2 and coronaviruses. The wider study: A couple of subjects were Hispanic; patients were 8 males and a few females. The study, taken as a whole, reports: No donor gave both pre-pandemic and post-infection samples.

This clone was counted a single time. The antigen remains undetermined. The CDR3 covers 12 residues. Germline CDR1 MDHEN, CDR2 SYDVKM. The V and J ends lost 3 bases and 5 bases, in that order; junction bases with no gene match: 0. Deep TCR-beta sequencing used DNA from uncultured naive and memory CD4+ T cells. The table came from immunoSEQ multiplex PCR; TCRdb's copy has only in-frame clones and leaves some out. Here the sample spans tens of thousands of clones, roughly 94% being singletons. J is TRBJ1-2 and V is TRBV28, with 7 bases that match TRBD1. The source of this sequence is an adult with COVID-19. Input material: naive CD4+ T cells from PBMCs. The subset is: naive CD4+ T cells isolated by negative enrichment. CDR3 sequence reads: CASSLTGYGYTF. CDR3 nucleotides: TGTGCCAGCAGTTTGACAGGGTATGGCTACACCTTC.